These T cell receptor beta chains were read from a single sample in a study of blood T cell repertoires in COVID-19. The protocol was immunoSEQ multiplex PCR, while the TCRdb copy is restricted to in-frame clones and leaves out a portion. The sample lists about 83,000 clones; around 90% were seen once. The sequenced sample consisted of peripheral blood. These receptors were obtained from a woman between 45 and 60 years old with active or convalescent COVID-19. Both conserved end residues are part of each CDR3. Each record gives: J gene, clone size, D gene, V gene, CDR3 protein, CDR3 DNA. A D gene is named only where the DNA matches it firmly. Not all rows give a size; the values are once, few, many and, for expanded clones, a class.

TRBJ1-1 | - | TRBD1 | TRBV11-2 | CASSLKGAGEAFF | TGTGCCAGCAGCTTAAAGGGGGCGGGAGAAGCTTTCTTT
TRBJ1-2 | - | TRBD1 | TRBV4-3 | CASSQGLEGARGYTF | TGCGCCAGCAGCCAAGGTTTGGAGGGGGCAAGAGGCTACACCTTC
TRBJ1-1 | - | TRBD1 | TRBV4-1 | CASSRQGLSLLNTEAFF | TGCGCCAGCAGCCGACAGGGACTGAGCCTTTTGAACACTGAAGCTTTCTTT
TRBJ2-2 | - | TRBD1 | TRBV7-9 | CASSWPGQENTGELFF | TGTGCCAGCAGCTGGCCGGGACAGGAGAACACCGGGGAGCTGTTTTTT
TRBJ2-7 | once | TRBD1 | TRBV27 | CASSPQTGGAYEQYF | TGTGCCAGCAGTCCCCAGACAGGGGGCGCGTACGAGCAGTACTTC
TRBJ2-7 | - | - | TRBV4-3 | CASSQRAGSYEQYF | TGCGCCAGCAGCCAGCGGGCCGGTTCCTACGAGCAGTACTTC
TRBJ1-5 | - | TRBD1 | TRBV19 | CASSVQGGAYQPQHF | TGTGCCAGTAGTGTACAGGGGGGGGCCTATCAGCCCCAGCATTTT
TRBJ1-2 | - | - | TRBV30 | CACRRRGNYGYTF | TGTGCCTGCCGACGGCGGGGTAACTATGGCTACACCTTC
TRBJ2-7 | - | - | TRBV29-1 | CSVLRGDTFDSTQYF | TGCAGCGTTCTCAGGGGGGACACCTTTGATTCAACGCAGTACTTC
TRBJ2-3 | - | TRBD2 | TRBV3-1/TRBV3-2 | CASSPLLAGGYDTQYF | TGTGCCAGCAGCCCTTTACTAGCGGGGGGGTATGATACGCAGTATTTT
TRBJ2-1 | once | TRBD2 | TRBV5-1 | CASSLMIAGGSEQFF | TGCGCCAGCAGCTTGATGATAGCGGGGGGTAGTGAGCAGTTCTTC
TRBJ1-1 | - | TRBD1 | TRBV9 | CASSVRGENTEAFF | TGTGCCAGCAGCGTCAGGGGGGAGAACACTGAAGCTTTCTTT
TRBJ2-7 | - | - | TRBV19 | CASSAGTDYEQYF | TGTGCCAGTAGTGCGGGGACAGACTACGAGCAGTACTTC
TRBJ2-7 | - | TRBD1 | TRBV11-2 | CASNRQGGYEQYF | TGTGCCAGCAACCGACAGGGTGGATACGAGCAGTACTTC
TRBJ2-7 | - | - | TRBV21-1 | CASSNTSQGHEQYF | TGTGCCAGCAGCAATACTTCCCAGGGCCACGAGCAGTACTTC
TRBJ1-5 | - | - | TRBV6-4 | CASTLQGHNQPQHF | TGTGCCAGCACCCTACAGGGTCACAATCAGCCCCAGCATTTT
TRBJ1-6 | - | TRBD1 | TRBV3-1/TRBV3-2 | CASSQERDRGYNSPLHF | TGTGCCAGCAGCCAAGAGAGGGACAGGGGGTATAATTCACCCCTCCACTTT
TRBJ1-1 | few | - | TRBV7-9 | CASSERQVGHTEAFF | TGTGCCAGCAGCGAAAGACAGGTCGGGCACACTGAAGCTTTCTTT
TRBJ2-3 | - | - | TRBV29-1 | CSVLPLSDTQYF | TGCAGCGTTCTCCCGTTGTCAGATACGCAGTATTTT
TRBJ1-6 | once | - | TRBV6-2/TRBV6-3 | CASSRRDGGGNSPLHF | TGTGCCAGCAGTCGGCGGGATGGGGGGGGGAATTCACCCCTCCACTTT
TRBJ2-1 | - | - | TRBV30 | CAWSRGRNYNEQFF | TGTGCCTGGAGTCGAGGGCGGAATTACAATGAGCAGTTCTTC
TRBJ1-2 | - | - | TRBV5-4 | CASSLYEGTYGYTF | TGTGCCAGCAGCTTGTACGAGGGAACCTATGGCTACACCTTC
TRBJ2-5 | - | TRBD1 | TRBV24-1 | CATSSKPQDRDQETQYF | TGTGCCACCAGTTCCAAGCCCCAGGACAGGGATCAAGAGACCCAGTACTTC
TRBJ1-3 | once | TRBD1 | TRBV29-1 | CSVSTGGGGNTIYF | TGCAGCGTATCTACAGGGGGCGGGGGAAACACCATATATTTT
TRBJ1-2 | few | - | TRBV5-4 | CASTYAGSIRAGYTF | TGTGCCAGCACTTACGCGGGGTCTATAAGGGCGGGCTACACCTTC
TRBJ2-5 | - | TRBD2 | TRBV4-3 | CASSQAAGGMETQYF | TGCGCCAGCAGCCAAGCAGCGGGGGGAATGGAGACCCAGTACTTC
TRBJ1-2 | - | TRBD1 | TRBV6-2/TRBV6-3 | CASSTDRAYTF | TGTGCCAGCAGCACCGACAGGGCCTACACCTTC
TRBJ1-5 | - | - | TRBV6-5 | CASSRQGRGNQPQHF | TGTGCCAGCTCCCGGCAGGGCCGGGGCAATCAGCCCCAGCATTTT
TRBJ1-4 | - | - | TRBV10-3 | CAISGATNEKLFF | TGTGCCATCAGTGGCGCAACTAATGAAAAACTGTTTTTT
TRBJ2-5 | - | TRBD2 | TRBV7-2 | CASSDGLAGHQETQYF | TGTGCCAGCAGCGATGGGCTAGCGGGCCACCAAGAGACCCAGTACTTC
TRBJ2-3 | - | - | TRBV13 | CASSMRSDTQYF | TGTGCCAGCAGCATGAGGTCGGATACGCAGTATTTT
TRBJ2-7 | - | - | TRBV5-3 | CARSLSGRASYEQYF | TGTGCCAGAAGCTTGTCGGGCAGGGCTTCCTACGAGCAGTACTTC
TRBJ2-7 | - | TRBD1 | TRBV30 | CAWSVHSWTGKRGGEQYF | TGTGCCTGGAGTGTACACTCATGGACAGGGAAAAGAGGAGGAGAGCAGTACTTC
TRBJ1-1 | - | - | TRBV3-1/TRBV3-2 | CASSPREGNLEAFF | TGTGCCAGCAGCCCCCGGGAGGGAAACCTTGAAGCTTTCTTT
TRBJ2-2 | - | TRBD2 | TRBV3-1/TRBV3-2 | CASKRGGVSGELFF | TGTGCCAGCAAGCGGGGGGGTGTGTCCGGGGAGCTGTTTTTT
TRBJ1-1 | once | - | TRBV6-6 | CASSSVNTEAFF | TGTGCCAGCAGTTCTGTGAACACTGAAGCTTTCTTT
TRBJ1-4 | - | - | TRBV6-2/TRBV6-3 | CASSYYGGDEKLFF | TGTGCCAGCAGTTACTACGGGGGGGATGAAAAACTGTTTTTT
TRBJ1-1 | - | - | TRBV19 | CASSIGRANTEAFF | TGTGCCAGTAGTATCGGCAGGGCAAACACTGAAGCTTTCTTT
TRBJ1-3 | - | - | TRBV6-5 | CASSYGEAGRNTIYF | TGTGCCAGCAGTTACGGAGAAGCAGGGAGAAACACCATATATTTT
TRBJ2-5 | - | - | TRBV5-5 | CASSLLFTRQRQETQYF | TGTGCCAGCAGCCTACTATTCACCCGGCAGAGACAAGAGACCCAGTACTTC
TRBJ1-4 | - | - | TRBV6-1 | CASSESGRRNEKLFF | TGTGCCAGCAGTGAAAGCGGGCGGCGTAATGAAAAACTGTTTTTT
TRBJ2-1 | few | - | TRBV10-1 | CASSERRIYEQFF | TGCGCCAGCAGTGAGAGGAGGATCTATGAGCAGTTCTTC
TRBJ2-5 | - | TRBD1 | TRBV6-2/TRBV6-3 | CASSYVLGQEPSETQYF | TGTGCCAGCAGTTACGTCCTGGGACAGGAGCCTTCGGAGACCCAGTACTTC
TRBJ1-1 | - | TRBD1 | TRBV4-2 | CASSQGTGALGTEAFF | TGTGCCAGCAGCCAAGGGACAGGGGCCCTTGGTACTGAAGCTTTCTTT